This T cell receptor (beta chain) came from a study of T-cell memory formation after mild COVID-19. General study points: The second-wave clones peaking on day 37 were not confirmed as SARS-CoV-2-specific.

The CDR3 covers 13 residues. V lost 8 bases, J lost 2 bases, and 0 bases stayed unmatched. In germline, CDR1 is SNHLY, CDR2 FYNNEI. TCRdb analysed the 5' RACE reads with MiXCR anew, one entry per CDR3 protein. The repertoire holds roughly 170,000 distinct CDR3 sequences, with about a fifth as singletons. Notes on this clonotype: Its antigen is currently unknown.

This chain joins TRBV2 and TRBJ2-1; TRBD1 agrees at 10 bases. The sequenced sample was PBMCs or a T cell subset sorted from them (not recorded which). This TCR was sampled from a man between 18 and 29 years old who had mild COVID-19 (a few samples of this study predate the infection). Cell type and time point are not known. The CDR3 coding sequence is TGTGCCAGCGGACAGGGGGCCTACAATGAGCAGTTCTTC. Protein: CASGQGAYNEQFF. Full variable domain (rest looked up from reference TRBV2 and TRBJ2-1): EPEVTQTPSHQVTQMGQEVILRCVPISNHLYFYWYRQILGQKVEFLVSFYNNEISEKSEIFDDQFSVERPDGSNFTLKIRSTKLEDSAMYFCASGQGAYNEQFFGPGTRLTVL.